This T cell receptor beta chain was profiled in a study of cytomegalovirus exposure and HLA in healthy donors. The wider study: Membership in the Caucasian-associated ancestry cluster was found for around 81% of 300 to 400 genotyped donors.

PCR was performed using 60 Vbeta and 13 Jbeta primers. TCRdb keeps only in-frame clones here, not all; method: immunoSEQ multiplex PCR. The sample carries 100,000 to 150,000 clones, roughly 79% recorded once. Concerning this clone itself: Its specificity is unknown.

Whole-study findings and limits: Rare TCR sequences dominated, though some public TCRs recurred in many donors. With high specificity and sensitivity, the classifier reportedly diagnosed cytomegalovirus status. It was around 160 TCR beta chains that were listed as cytomegalovirus-associated.

CDR3 size: 14 residues. Germline CDR1 is LNHDA and CDR2 is SQIVND (reference sequence). The ends were cut back, 10 bases at V and 4 bases at J, with 18 bases in the middle. The receptor was isolated from a woman between 45 and 65 years old in good health and CMV-seronegative. The chain links TRBV19 to TRBJ2-3; tentatively, D is TRBD1 (5 bases). The sequencing input was PBMCs. CDR3 sequence reads: CATTPVGVPDTQYF. The CDR3 region has the DNA TGTGCCACCACTCCGGTAGGGGTGCCAGATACGCAGTATTTT.